This passage covers 27 T cell receptor beta chains from one sample sequenced in a study of blood T cell repertoires in COVID-19. TCRdb's copy holds only in-frame clones and misses some; the assay was immunoSEQ multiplex PCR. The sample shows about 110,000 clones, over 75% of them seen only once. Sequencing used peripheral blood. The receptors stem from a woman in her sixties or seventies who had recovered from COVID-19.

The chain couples TRBV11-2 to TRBJ2-2; 9 bases map to TRBD2. Germline V gene data show CDR1 as SGHAT and CDR2 as FQNNGV. The V gene end was trimmed by 3 bases and the J gene end by 4 bases; junction bases not matched to a gene: 3. The CDR3 is made up of 15 amino acids. The CDR3 DNA reads TGTGCCAGCAGCTTGCGGGGGGGCATCACCGGGGAGCTGTTTTTT. Translating gives CASSLRGGITGELFF.

V is TRBV9 and J is TRBJ2-3, with D unclear. V was clipped by 0 bases and J by 6 bases, with 11 bases between them. Germline CDR1 is SGDLS and CDR2 is YYNGEE. The CDR3 totals 14 residues. The CDR3 reads CASSVGGSQDTQYF. CDR3 DNA sequence: TGTGCCAGCAGCGTAGGAGGATCCCAGGATACGCAGTATTTT.

This chain joins TRBV6-5 and TRBJ2-3; 8 nucleotides agree with TRBD1. V lost 8 bases, J lost 2 bases, and 6 bases stayed unmatched. CDR1 and CDR2 from the germline V gene are MNHEY and SVGAGI. The CDR3 loop spans 14 amino acids. The CDR3: CASGSTGATDTQYF. CDR3 sequence (DNA): TGTGCCAGCGGCTCGACAGGGGCCACAGATACGCAGTATTTT.

This chain links TRBV18 with TRBJ2-3, with TRBD2 as a possible D gene (5 bases). The V and J ends lost 4 bases and 3 bases respectively, with 11 bases between them. CDR3 length: 14 amino acids. Germline-derived CDR1 and CDR2 are KGHSH and LQKENI. The CDR3 here is CASSLRWRTDTQYF. In DNA form, the CDR3 reads TGTGCCAGCTCACTTCGGTGGAGGACAGATACGCAGTATTTT.

Notes on this clone: This sample also contains other DNA sequences that code for the same CDR3. The chain carries TRBV7-9 and TRBJ1-1, with 9 positions matching TRBD1. Germline assignment: CDR1 SEHNR and CDR2 FQNEAQ (reference sequence). V gave up 9 bases and J gave up 6 bases; unmatched junction bases: 8. The CDR3 runs 13 residues. The CDR3 sequence: CASSFDRGAEAFF. CDR3 coding DNA: TGTGCCAGTTCGTTCGACAGGGGGGCTGAAGCTTTCTTT.

The V gene is TRBV5-1, the J gene TRBJ2-1, with D possibly being TRBD2 (6 bases). This CDR3 region has 15 residues. Per the germline V gene, CDR1 is SGHRS and CDR2 is YFSETQ. Trimming cost V 2 bases and J 0 bases, with 9 bases left between them. CDR3 loop: CASSFAGSSYNEQFF. In DNA, the CDR3 is TGCGCCAGCAGCTTTGCGGGGAGCTCCTACAATGAGCAGTTCTTC.

The chain recombines TRBV5-1 with TRBJ1-1, with D possibly TRBD1 on 5 matching bases. The CDR3 runs to 13 residues. Looked up from germline, CDR1 is SGHRS and CDR2 is YFSETQ. Trimming removed 4 bases at V and 1 base at J, with 8 bases between. The CDR3 protein is CASSTQGNTEAFF. CDR3 DNA sequence: TGCGCCAGCAGCACCCAGGGGAACACTGAAGCTTTCTTT. The variable domain in full, completed from reference TRBV5-1 and TRBJ1-1, reads KAGVTQTPRYLIKTRGQQVTLSCSPISGHRSVSWYQQTPGQGLQFLFEYFSETQRNKGNFPGRFSGRQFSNSRSEMNVSTLELGDSALYLCASSTQGNTEAFFGQGTRLTVV.

The chain couples TRBV7-2 to TRBJ1-1, with a tentative D call TRBD1 (5 bases). CDR3 length equals 15 residues. CDR1 is SGHTA and CDR2 is FQGNSA in the germline V gene. Deletions cut 6 bases from V and 4 bases from J, with 18 bases between. The CDR3 reads CASSFSQARSTEAFF. CDR3 sequence (DNA): TGTGCCAGCAGTTTTTCACAGGCCCGGAGCACTGAAGCTTTCTTT. The full variable domain, rest sourced from reference TRBV7-2 and TRBJ1-1, is GAGVSQSPSNKVTEKGKDVELRCDPISGHTALYWYRQSLGQGLEFLIYFQGNSAPDKSGLPSDRFSAERTGGSVSTLTIQRTQQEDSAVYLCASSFSQARSTEAFFGQGTRLTVV.

The rearrangement joins TRBV12-3 or TRBV12-4 to TRBJ2-7; 8 bases map to TRBD1. J was trimmed by 2 bases and V by 8 bases; bases with no gene match: 5. This CDR3 spans 13 amino acids. The CDR3 DNA is TGTGCCAGCGCCACGGGACAGGCCTACGAGCAGTACTTC. This encodes CASATGQAYEQYF.

This chain joins TRBV4-2 and TRBJ2-3; tentative D call: TRBD2 (6 bases). This CDR3 has 16 amino acids. V was shortened by 4 bases and J by 2 bases, with 16 bases between the two germline ends. Germline CDR1 and CDR2: LGHNA and YNFKEQ. The CDR3 DNA is TGTGCCAGCAGCCCAGCACCGGGACTCGACACAGATACGCAGTATTTT. This sequence encodes CASSPAPGLDTDTQYF.

The chain uses TRBV28 and TRBJ2-3; D is perhaps TRBD1 (6 bases). The germline V gene encodes CDR1 MDHEN and CDR2 SYDVKM. The CDR3 runs to 15 residues. V was shortened by 6 bases and J by 4 bases, with 17 bases between the two germline ends. The CDR3 DNA reads as TGTGCCAGCAGCGCACAGGGAAACAGGGCAGATACGCAGTATTTT. Protein sequence: CASSAQGNRADTQYF.

There are a few counts of this clone. The chain links TRBV27 to TRBJ2-7, with a weak D call TRBD1 (5 bases). The CDR3 sequence is 14 residues long. Trimming cost V 4 bases and J 0 bases, with 10 bases left between them. Germline V gives CDR1 MNHEY, CDR2 SMNVEV (reference sequence). The DNA for the CDR3 is TGTGCCAGCAGTTGGGGCAGGGACTCCTACGAGCAGTACTTC. Translated, it gives CASSWGRDSYEQYF.

The chain recombines TRBV7-9 with TRBJ2-5; unclear D gene. The V end was cut by 11 bases, the J end by 4 bases, with 14 bases between. This CDR3 comprises 12 residues. Germline CDR1 reads SEHNR; CDR2 reads FQNEAQ (reference sequence). This chain's CDR3 is CAVPRVRETQYF. CDR3 DNA sequence: TGTGCCGTCCCCCGGGTGAGAGAGACCCAGTACTTC.

This clone was observed a single time. The chain has TRBV28 and TRBJ1-2, with D tentatively TRBD1 (5 bases). The germline V and J ends were trimmed by 6 bases and 8 bases, with 16 bases remaining between them. Germline values: CDR1 MDHEN, CDR2 SYDVKM. The CDR3 consists of 13 residues. In DNA, the CDR3 is TGTGCCAGCAGCCTGGGGGGGGAACGAGGCTACACCTTC. Translation gives CASSLGGERGYTF.

The V and J genes are TRBV5-4 and TRBJ2-2, with D perhaps matching TRBD1 (5 bases). The CDR3 is 13 amino acids. Germline V gene lookup returns CDR1 SGHNT and CDR2 YYREEE (reference sequence). V was pared by 1 base and J by 5 bases, with 6 bases between. As DNA, the CDR3 is TGTGCCAGCAGCTTGAAGGGGACCGGGGAGCTGTTTTTT. Translating gives CASSLKGTGELFF.

V is TRBV5-8 and J is TRBJ1-2; TRBD1 matches 9 bases. CDR3 size: 13 residues. Per the germline V gene, CDR1 is SGHTS and CDR2 is YDEGEE. V trimming: 5 bases; J trimming: 4 bases; junction bases outside the gene matches: 3. Here the CDR3 DNA reads TGTGCCAGCAGTCGACAGGGGGGCTATGGCTACACCTTC. Amino acid sequence: CASSRQGGYGYTF.

The chain links TRBV6-5 to TRBJ2-7, with 9 bases aligning to TRBD1. Per germline, CDR1 MNHEY and CDR2 SVGAGI. The V segment lost 2 bases and the J segment 4 bases; nucleotides outside the gene matches: 9. The CDR3 has 16 amino acids. The CDR3 protein is CASSYLWGTGLYEQYF. CDR3 bases: TGTGCCAGCAGTTACCTCTGGGGGACAGGGCTTTACGAGCAGTACTTC.

The chain carries TRBV4-3 and TRBJ2-7; the match to TRBD1 covers 8 bases. Per germline, CDR1 LGHNA and CDR2 YSLEER. The CDR3 length is 16 residues. V lost 0 bases and J lost 3; bases outside the gene matches: 7. The chain's CDR3 is CASSQDRQGAIYEQYF. As DNA, the CDR3 is TGCGCCAGCAGCCAAGATCGGCAGGGGGCAATCTACGAGCAGTACTTC.

This clone was counted a few times. The V gene is TRBV13, the J gene TRBJ2-5; 11 nucleotides align to TRBD2. CDR3 length: 14 residues. V shed 6 bases and J 4 bases; nucleotides not matched to a gene: 4. Per the germline V gene, CDR1 is PRHDT and CDR2 is FYEKMQ (reference sequence). The CDR3 reads CASRLAGVGETQYF. CDR3 sequence (DNA): TGTGCCAGCAGACTAGCGGGAGTGGGAGAGACCCAGTACTTC.

The rearrangement links TRBV18 to TRBJ1-1; 8 nucleotides line up with TRBD1. V gave up 2 bases and J gave up 8 bases; unmatched junction bases: 7. The CDR3 totals 14 residues. Germline lookup yields CDR1 KGHSH and CDR2 LQKENI. This CDR3 is CASSPETGVEEAFF. For the CDR3, the DNA is TGTGCCAGCTCACCAGAGACAGGGGTCGAGGAAGCTTTCTTT. Full variable domain (missing parts from reference TRBV18 and TRBJ1-1): NAGVMQNPRHLVRRRGQEARLRCSPMKGHSHVYWYRQLPEEGLKFMVYLQKENIIDESGMPKERFSAEFPKEGPSILRIQQVVRGDSAAYFCASSPETGVEEAFFGQGTRLTVV.

The genes are TRBV6-5 and TRBJ2-1; 10 nucleotides align to TRBD2. The CDR3 extends over 16 amino acids. CDR1 MNHEY and CDR2 SVGAGI come from the germline V gene. Trimming removed 2 bases from V and 7 bases from J; junction bases left unmatched: 8. In DNA form, the CDR3 reads TGTGCCAGCAGTTACGACCTAGCGGGAGTTGGTAATGAGCAGTTCTTC. Residues: CASSYDLAGVGNEQFF.

The genes are TRBV6-5 and TRBJ2-7; 8 nucleotides align to TRBD2. There are 14 residues in the CDR3. J lost 6 bases, V lost 4 bases, and 8 bases had no gene match. CDR1 is MNHEY and CDR2 is SVGAGI in the germline V gene. CDR3: CASSFLGREVEQYF. The CDR3 DNA follows: TGTGCCAGCAGTTTTCTGGGGCGGGAGGTCGAGCAGTACTTC.

CDR3 sequence: CASSSGGALYETQYF. For the CDR3, the DNA is TGTGCCAGCAGCTCAGGGGGAGCCCTTTACGAGACCCAGTACTTC. The chain joins TRBV5-4 to TRBJ2-5; the match to TRBD1 covers 7 bases. V was clipped by 3 bases and J by 5 bases; unmatched bases: 10. Germline V gives CDR1 SGHNT, CDR2 YYREEE (reference sequence). CDR3 size: 15 residues.

The chain recombines TRBV7-2 with TRBJ2-7, with D tentatively TRBD2 (6 bases). This CDR3 is built from 13 residues. The V and J ends lost 4 bases and 0 bases respectively, with 7 bases between them. Germline V gene sequence: CDR1 SGHTA, CDR2 FQGNSA. CDR3 bases: TGTGCCAGCAGCTGGGGGGTCTCCTACGAGCAGTACTTC. This sequence encodes CASSWGVSYEQYF.

This chain joins TRBV19 and TRBJ2-2, with TRBD1 identical over 10 bases. This CDR3 spans 14 amino acids. J gave up 7 bases and V 5 bases, and 4 bases lay outside the gene matches. Germline-derived CDR1 and CDR2 are LNHDA and SQIVND (reference sequence). The DNA of the CDR3 is TGTGCCAGTAGTTGGACAGGGGGGGACGGGGAGCTGTTTTTT. It specifies CASSWTGGDGELFF. Filled out from reference TRBV19 and TRBJ2-2, the complete variable domain reads DGGITQSPKYLFRKEGQNVTLSCEQNLNHDAMYWYRQDPGQGLRLIYYSQIVNDFQKGDIAEGYSVSREKKESFPLTVTSAQKNPTAFYLCASSWTGGDGELFFGEGSRLTVL.

The genes are TRBV7-3 and TRBJ2-7; D is perhaps TRBD2 (7 bases). Trimming left V 5 bases short and J 2 bases short, with 13 bases between. The CDR3 has 14 residues. The germline CDR1 and CDR2 sequences are SGHTA and FQGTGA. DNA for the CDR3: TGTGCCAGCAGCCCGGGGGGCCTCCCCTACGAGCAGTACTTC. As protein: CASSPGGLPYEQYF.

The chain links TRBV7-2 to TRBJ1-2, with D uncertain. CDR3 length equals 16 residues. Looked up from germline, CDR1 is SGHTA and CDR2 is FQGNSA. V dropped 7 bases and J dropped 4 bases, with 22 bases sitting between them. CDR3: CASTPERAQLGYGYTF. The CDR3 DNA reads TGTGCCAGCACCCCGGAGAGGGCCCAACTAGGCTATGGCTACACCTTC.